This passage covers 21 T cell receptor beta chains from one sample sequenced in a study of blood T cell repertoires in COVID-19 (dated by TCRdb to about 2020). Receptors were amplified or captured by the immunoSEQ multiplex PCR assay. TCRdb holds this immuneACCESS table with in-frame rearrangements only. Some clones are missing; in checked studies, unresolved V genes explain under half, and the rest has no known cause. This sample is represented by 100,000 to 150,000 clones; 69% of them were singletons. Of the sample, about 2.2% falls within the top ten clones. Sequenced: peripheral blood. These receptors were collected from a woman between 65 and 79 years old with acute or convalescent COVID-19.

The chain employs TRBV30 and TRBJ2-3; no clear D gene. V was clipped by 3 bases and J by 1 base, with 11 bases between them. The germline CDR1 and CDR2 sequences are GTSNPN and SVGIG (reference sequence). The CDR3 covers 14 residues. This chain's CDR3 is CAWSLFRGTDTQYF. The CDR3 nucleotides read TGTGCCTGGAGCCTATTCCGGGGCACAGATACGCAGTATTTT.

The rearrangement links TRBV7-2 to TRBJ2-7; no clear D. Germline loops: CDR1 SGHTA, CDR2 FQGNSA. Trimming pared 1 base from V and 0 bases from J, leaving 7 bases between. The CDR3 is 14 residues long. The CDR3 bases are TGTGCCAGCAGCTTAGGCCTCAGCTCCTACGAGCAGTACTTC. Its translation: CASSLGLSSYEQYF. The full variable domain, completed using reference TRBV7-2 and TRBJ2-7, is GAGVSQSPSNKVTEKGKDVELRCDPISGHTALYWYRQSLGQGLEFLIYFQGNSAPDKSGLPSDRFSAERTGGSVSTLTIQRTQQEDSAVYLCASSLGLSSYEQYFGPGTRLTVT.

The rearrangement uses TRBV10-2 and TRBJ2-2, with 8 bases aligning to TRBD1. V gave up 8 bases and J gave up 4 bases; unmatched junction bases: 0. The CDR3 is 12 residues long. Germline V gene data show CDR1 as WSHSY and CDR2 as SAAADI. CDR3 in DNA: TGCGCCAGCGACAGGGGCACCGGGGAGCTGTTTTTT. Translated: CASDRGTGELFF.

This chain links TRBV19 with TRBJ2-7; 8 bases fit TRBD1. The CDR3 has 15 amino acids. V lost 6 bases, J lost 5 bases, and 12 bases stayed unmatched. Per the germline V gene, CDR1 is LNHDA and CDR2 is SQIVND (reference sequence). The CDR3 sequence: CASSAPGTGGHEQYF. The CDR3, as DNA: TGTGCCAGTAGCGCCCCCGGGACAGGAGGCCACGAGCAGTACTTC.

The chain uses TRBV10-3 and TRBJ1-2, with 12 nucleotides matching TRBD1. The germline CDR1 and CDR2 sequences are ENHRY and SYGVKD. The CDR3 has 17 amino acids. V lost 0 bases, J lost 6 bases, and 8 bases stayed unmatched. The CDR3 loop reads CAISESGPGQGANGYTF. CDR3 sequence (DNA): TGTGCCATCAGTGAGTCGGGACCGGGACAGGGGGCGAATGGCTACACCTTC.

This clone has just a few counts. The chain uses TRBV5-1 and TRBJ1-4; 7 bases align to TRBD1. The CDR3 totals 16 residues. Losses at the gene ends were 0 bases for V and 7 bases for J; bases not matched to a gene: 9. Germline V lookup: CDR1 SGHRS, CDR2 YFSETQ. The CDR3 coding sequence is TGCGCCAGCAGCTTGGGTGTGGGGACAGTTGGTGAAAAACTGTTTTTT. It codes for CASSLGVGTVGEKLFF.

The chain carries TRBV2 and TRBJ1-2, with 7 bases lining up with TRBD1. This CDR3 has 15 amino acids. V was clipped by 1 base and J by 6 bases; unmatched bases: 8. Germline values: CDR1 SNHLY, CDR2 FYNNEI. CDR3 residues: CASSEGWGQKNGYTF. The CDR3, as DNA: TGTGCCAGCAGTGAAGGTTGGGGACAGAAGAATGGCTACACCTTC.

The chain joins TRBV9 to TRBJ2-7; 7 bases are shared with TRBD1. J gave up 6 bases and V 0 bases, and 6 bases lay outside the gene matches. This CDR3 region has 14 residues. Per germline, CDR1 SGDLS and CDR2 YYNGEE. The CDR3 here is CASSVVGDRGEQYF. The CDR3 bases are TGTGCCAGCAGCGTAGTAGGGGACAGAGGCGAGCAGTACTTC.

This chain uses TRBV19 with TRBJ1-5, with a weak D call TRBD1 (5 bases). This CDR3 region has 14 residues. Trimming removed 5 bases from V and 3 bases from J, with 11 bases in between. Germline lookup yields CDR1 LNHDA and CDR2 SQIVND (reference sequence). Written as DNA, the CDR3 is TGTGCCAGTAGTGGCCGGGACTTCAATCAGCCCCAGCATTTT. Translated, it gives CASSGRDFNQPQHF.

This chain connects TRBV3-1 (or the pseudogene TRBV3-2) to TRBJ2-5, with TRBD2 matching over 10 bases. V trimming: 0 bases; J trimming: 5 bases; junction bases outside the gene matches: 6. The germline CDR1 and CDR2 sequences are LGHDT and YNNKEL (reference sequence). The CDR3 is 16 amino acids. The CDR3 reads CASSQDQGLAMETQYF. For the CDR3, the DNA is TGTGCCAGCAGCCAAGATCAGGGACTAGCGATGGAGACCCAGTACTTC.

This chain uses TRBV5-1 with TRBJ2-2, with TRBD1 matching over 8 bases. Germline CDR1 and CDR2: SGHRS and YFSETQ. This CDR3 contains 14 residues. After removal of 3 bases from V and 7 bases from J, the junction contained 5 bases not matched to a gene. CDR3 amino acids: CASSSGQGVGELFF. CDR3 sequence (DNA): TGCGCCAGCAGCTCAGGACAGGGCGTCGGGGAGCTGTTTTTT. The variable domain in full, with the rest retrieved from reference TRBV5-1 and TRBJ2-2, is KAGVTQTPRYLIKTRGQQVTLSCSPISGHRSVSWYQQTPGQGLQFLFEYFSETQRNKGNFPGRFSGRQFSNSRSEMNVSTLELGDSALYLCASSSGQGVGELFFGEGSRLTVL.

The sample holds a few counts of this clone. This CDR3 is CASSYLWDSSYEQYF. The CDR3 DNA is TGCGCCAGCAGCTACCTATGGGACAGCTCCTACGAGCAGTACTTC. The chain links TRBV5-1 to TRBJ2-7; 7 bases line up with TRBD1. The V gene end was trimmed by 3 bases and the J gene end by 0 bases; junction bases not matched to a gene: 6. The germline CDR1 and CDR2 sequences are SGHRS and YFSETQ. This CDR3 region has 15 residues. The whole variable domain, filled in from reference TRBV5-1 and TRBJ2-7, reads KAGVTQTPRYLIKTRGQQVTLSCSPISGHRSVSWYQQTPGQGLQFLFEYFSETQRNKGNFPGRFSGRQFSNSRSEMNVSTLELGDSALYLCASSYLWDSSYEQYFGPGTRLTVT.

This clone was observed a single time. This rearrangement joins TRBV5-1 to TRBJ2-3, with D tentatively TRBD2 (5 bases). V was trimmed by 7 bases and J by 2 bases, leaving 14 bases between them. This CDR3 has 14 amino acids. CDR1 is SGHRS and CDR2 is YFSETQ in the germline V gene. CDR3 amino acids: CASRTRWATDTQYF. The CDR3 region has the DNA TGCGCCAGCCGGACTCGCTGGGCCACAGATACGCAGTATTTT.

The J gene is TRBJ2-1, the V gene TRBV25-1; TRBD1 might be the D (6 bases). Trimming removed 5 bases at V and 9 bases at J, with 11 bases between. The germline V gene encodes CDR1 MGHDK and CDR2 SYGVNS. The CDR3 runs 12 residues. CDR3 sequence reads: CASSNTGFEQFF. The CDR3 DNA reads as TGTGCCAGCAGTAATACAGGGTTTGAGCAGTTCTTC.

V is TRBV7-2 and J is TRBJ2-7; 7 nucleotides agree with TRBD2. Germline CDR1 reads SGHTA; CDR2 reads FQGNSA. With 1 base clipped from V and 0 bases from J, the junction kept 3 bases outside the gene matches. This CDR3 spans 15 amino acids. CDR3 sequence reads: CASSLVRGSSYEQYF. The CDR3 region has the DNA TGTGCCAGCAGCTTAGTGCGGGGGAGCTCCTACGAGCAGTACTTC.

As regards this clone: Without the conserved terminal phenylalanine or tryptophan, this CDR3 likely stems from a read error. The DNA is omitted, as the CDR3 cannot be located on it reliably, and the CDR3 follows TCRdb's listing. CDR3 sequence reads: CASSVEEIPGTG. The V call is TRBV5-8, the J call TRBJ2-7; TRBD1 reflects the table's D call only, with no check against the DNA. Both ends counted, the CDR3 spans 12 residues. The germline CDR1 and CDR2 sequences are SGHTS and YDEGEE.

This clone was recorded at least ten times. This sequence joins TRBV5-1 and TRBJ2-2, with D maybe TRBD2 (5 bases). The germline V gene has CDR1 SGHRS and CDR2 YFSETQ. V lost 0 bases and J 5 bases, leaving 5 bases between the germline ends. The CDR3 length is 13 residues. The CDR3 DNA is TGCGCCAGCAGCTTGGCGGGAACCGGGGAGCTGTTTTTT. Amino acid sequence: CASSLAGTGELFF.

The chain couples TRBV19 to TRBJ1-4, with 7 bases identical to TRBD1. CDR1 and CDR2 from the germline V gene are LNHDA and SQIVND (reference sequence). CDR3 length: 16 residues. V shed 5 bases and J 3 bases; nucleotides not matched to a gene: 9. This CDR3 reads CASSARGPPSNEKLFF. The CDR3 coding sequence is TGTGCCAGTAGTGCGAGGGGGCCCCCCTCTAATGAAAAACTGTTTTTT.

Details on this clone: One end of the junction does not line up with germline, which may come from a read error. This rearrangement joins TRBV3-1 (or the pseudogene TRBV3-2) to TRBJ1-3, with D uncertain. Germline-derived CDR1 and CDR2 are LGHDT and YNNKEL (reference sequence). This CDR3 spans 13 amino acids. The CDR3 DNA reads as TGTGCCAGCAGCGAAGAGGTCGGGGACACCATATATTTT. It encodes CASSEEVGDTIYF.

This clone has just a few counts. This CDR3 is CASSEAGLDQPQHF. The DNA for the CDR3 is TGCGCCAGCAGTGAGGCAGGGCTTGATCAGCCCCAGCATTTT. The rearrangement uses TRBV10-2 and TRBJ1-5; D is perhaps TRBD1 (5 bases). CDR3 length equals 14 residues. V dropped 2 bases and J dropped 5 bases, with 10 bases sitting between them. Germline values: CDR1 WSHSY, CDR2 SAAADI.

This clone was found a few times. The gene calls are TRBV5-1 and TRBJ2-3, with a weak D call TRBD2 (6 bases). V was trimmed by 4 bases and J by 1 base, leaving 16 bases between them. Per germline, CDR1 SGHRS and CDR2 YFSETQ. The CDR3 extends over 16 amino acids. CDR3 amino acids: CASSQTGLRRTDTQYF. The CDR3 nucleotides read TGCGCCAGCAGCCAAACGGGACTTCGCCGCACAGATACGCAGTATTTT.